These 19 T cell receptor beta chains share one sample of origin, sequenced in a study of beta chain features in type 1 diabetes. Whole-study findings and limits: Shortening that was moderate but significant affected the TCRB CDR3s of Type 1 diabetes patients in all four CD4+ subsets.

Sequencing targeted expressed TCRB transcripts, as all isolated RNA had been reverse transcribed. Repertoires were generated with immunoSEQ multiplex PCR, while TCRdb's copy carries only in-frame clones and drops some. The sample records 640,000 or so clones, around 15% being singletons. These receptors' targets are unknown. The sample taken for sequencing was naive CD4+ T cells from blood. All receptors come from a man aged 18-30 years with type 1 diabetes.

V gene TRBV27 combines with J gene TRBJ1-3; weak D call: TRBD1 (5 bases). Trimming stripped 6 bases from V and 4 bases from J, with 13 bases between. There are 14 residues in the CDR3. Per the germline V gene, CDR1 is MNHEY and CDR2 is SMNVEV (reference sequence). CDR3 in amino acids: CASSTRRGGNTIYF. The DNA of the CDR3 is TGTGCCAGCAGCACGAGGAGGGGCGGAAACACCATATATTTT.

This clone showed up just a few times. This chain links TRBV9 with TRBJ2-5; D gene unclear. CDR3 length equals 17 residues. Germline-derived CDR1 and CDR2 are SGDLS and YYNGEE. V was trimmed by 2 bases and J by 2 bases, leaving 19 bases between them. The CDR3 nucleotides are TGTGCCAGCAGCGTGATGGGCAGCGTTTACGGGCAAGAGACCCAGTACTTC. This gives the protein CASSVMGSVYGQETQYF. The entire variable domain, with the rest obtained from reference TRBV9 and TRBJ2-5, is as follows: DSGVTQTPKHLITATGQRVTLRCSPRSGDLSVYWYQQSLDQGLQFLIQYYNGEERAKGNILERFSAQQFPDLHSELNLSSLELGDSALYFCASSVMGSVYGQETQYFGPGTRLLVL.

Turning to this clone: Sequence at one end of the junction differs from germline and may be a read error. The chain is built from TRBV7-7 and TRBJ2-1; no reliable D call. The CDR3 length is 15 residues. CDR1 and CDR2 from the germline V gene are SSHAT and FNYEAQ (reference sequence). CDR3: CASSLIPAELNEQFF. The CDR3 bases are TGTGCTAGCAGCTTAATACCCGCCGAGCTCAATGAGCAGTTCTTC.

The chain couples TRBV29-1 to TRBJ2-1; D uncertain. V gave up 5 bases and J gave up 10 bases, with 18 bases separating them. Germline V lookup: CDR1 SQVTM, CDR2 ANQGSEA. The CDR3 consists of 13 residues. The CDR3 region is CSVRAPILGEQFF. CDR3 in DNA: TGCAGCGTTCGCGCACCCATCCTTGGAGAGCAGTTCTTC.

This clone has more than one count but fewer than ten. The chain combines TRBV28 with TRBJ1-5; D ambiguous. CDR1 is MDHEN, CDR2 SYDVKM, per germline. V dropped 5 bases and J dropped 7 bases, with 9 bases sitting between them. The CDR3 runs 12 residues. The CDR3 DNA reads TGTGCCAGCAGTCCTGGTCGCCAGCCCCAGCATTTT. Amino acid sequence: CASSPGRQPQHF.

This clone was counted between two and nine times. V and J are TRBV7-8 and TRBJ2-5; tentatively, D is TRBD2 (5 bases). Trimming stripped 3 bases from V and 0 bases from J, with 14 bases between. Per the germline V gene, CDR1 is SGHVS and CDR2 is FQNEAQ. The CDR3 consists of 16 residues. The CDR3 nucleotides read TGTGCCAGCAGCTTTCGGGGAACCCAGTACCAAGAGACCCAGTACTTC. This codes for CASSFRGTQYQETQYF.

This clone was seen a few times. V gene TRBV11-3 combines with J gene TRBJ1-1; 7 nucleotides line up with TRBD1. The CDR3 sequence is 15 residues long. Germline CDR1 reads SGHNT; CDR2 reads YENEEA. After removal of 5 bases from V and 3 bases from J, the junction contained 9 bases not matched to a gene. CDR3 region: CASSATGLGDTEAFF. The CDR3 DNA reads TGTGCCAGCAGCGCGACAGGGTTGGGGGACACTGAAGCTTTCTTT.

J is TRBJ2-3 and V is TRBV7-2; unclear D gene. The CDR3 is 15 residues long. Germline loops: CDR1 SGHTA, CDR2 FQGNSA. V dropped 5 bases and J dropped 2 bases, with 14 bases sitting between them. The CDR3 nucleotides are TGTGCCAGCAGCCCCCCGGGCCACCTCACAGATACGCAGTATTTT. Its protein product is CASSPPGHLTDTQYF.

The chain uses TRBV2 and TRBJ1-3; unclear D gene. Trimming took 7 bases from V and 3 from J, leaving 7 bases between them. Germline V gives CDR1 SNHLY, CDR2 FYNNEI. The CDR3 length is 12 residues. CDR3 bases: TGTGCCAGCAACCAGCTTGGAAACACCATATATTTT. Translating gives CASNQLGNTIYF.

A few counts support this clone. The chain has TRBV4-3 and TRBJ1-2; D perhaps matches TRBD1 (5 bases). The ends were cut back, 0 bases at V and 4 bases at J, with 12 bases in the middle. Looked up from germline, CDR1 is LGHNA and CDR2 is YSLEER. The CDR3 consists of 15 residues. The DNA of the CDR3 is TGCGCCAGCAGCCAAGAATACGGGACTAGCTATGGCTACACCTTC. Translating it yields CASSQEYGTSYGYTF.

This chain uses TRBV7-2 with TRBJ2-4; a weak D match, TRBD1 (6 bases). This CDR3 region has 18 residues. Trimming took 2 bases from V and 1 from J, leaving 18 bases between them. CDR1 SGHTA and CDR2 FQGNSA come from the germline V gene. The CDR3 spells CASSLRGKPQGAKNIQYF. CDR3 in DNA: TGTGCCAGCAGCTTAAGAGGCAAACCCCAGGGGGCCAAAAACATTCAGTACTTC. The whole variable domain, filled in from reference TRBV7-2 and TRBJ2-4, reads GAGVSQSPSNKVTEKGKDVELRCDPISGHTALYWYRQSLGQGLEFLIYFQGNSAPDKSGLPSDRFSAERTGGSVSTLTIQRTQQEDSAVYLCASSLRGKPQGAKNIQYFGAGTRLSVL.

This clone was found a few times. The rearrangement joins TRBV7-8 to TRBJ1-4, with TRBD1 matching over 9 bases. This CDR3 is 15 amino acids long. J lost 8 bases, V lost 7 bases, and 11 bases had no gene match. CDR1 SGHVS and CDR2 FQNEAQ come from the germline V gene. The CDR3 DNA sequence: TGTGCCAGCACCCTGAACCGGGACAGGGAGGAAAAACTGTTTTTT. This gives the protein CASTLNRDREEKLFF.

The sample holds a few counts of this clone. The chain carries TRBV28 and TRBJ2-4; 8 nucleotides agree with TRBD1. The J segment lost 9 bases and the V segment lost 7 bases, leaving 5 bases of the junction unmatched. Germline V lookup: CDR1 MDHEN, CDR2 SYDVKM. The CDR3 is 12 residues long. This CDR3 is CASNTGGSIQYF. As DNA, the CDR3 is TGTGCCAGCAACACAGGGGGAAGCATTCAGTACTTC. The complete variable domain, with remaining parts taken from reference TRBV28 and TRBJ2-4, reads DVKVTQSSRYLVKRTGEKVFLECVQDMDHENMFWYRQDPGLGLRLIYFSYDVKMKEKGDIPEGYSVSREKKERFSLILESASTNQTSMYLCASNTGGSIQYFGAGTRLSVL.

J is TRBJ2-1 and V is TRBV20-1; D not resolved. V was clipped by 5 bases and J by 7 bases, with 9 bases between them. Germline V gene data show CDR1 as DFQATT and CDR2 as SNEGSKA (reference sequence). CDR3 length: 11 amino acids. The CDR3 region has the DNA TGCAGTGCTGGGGTGGGAAATGAGCAGTTCTTC. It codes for CSAGVGNEQFF.

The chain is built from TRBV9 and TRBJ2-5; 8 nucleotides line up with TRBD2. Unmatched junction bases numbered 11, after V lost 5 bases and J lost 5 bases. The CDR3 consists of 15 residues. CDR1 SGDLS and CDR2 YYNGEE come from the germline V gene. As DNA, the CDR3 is TGTGCCAGCAGGCCCAGCGGGGGCTCCGGTGAGACCCAGTACTTC. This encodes CASRPSGGSGETQYF.

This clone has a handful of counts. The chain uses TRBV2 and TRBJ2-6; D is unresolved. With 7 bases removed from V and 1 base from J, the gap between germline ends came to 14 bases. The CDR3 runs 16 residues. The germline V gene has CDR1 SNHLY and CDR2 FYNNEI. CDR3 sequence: CASTARPLSGANVLTF. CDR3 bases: TGTGCCAGCACAGCCAGGCCCCTGTCTGGGGCCAACGTCCTGACTTTC.

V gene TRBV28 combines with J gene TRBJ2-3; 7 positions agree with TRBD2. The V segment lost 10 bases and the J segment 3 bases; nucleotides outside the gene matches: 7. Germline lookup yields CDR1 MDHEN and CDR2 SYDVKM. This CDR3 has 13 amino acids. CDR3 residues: CATPGGGTDTQYF. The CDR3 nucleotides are TGTGCCACCCCGGGGGGTGGGACAGATACGCAGTATTTT.

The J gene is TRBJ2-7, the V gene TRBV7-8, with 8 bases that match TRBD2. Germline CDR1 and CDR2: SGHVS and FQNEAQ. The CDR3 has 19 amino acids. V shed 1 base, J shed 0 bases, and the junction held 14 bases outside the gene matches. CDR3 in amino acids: CASSLGRAGGDLSSYEQYF. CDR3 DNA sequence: TGTGCCAGCAGCTTAGGACGCGCCGGGGGGGACCTTAGCTCCTACGAGCAGTACTTC.

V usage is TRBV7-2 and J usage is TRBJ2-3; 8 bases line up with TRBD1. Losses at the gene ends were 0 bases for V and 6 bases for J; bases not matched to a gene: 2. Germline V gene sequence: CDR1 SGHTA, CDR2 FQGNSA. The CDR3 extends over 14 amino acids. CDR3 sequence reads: CASSLADRGDTQYF. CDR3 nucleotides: TGTGCCAGCAGCTTAGCTGACAGGGGCGATACGCAGTATTTT.